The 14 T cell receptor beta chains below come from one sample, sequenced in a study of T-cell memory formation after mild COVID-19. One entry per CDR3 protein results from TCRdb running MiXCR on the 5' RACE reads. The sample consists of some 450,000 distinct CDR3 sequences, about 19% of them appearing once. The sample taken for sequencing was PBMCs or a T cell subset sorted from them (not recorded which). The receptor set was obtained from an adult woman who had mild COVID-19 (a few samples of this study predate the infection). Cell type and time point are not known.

The CDR3 sequence: CASSLLETQFF. CDR3 nucleotides: TGTGCCAGCAGCTTGCTGGAAACGCAGTTCTTC. The chain uses TRBV7-9 and TRBJ2-1; D unclear. The V and J ends lost 3 bases and 12 bases respectively, with 9 bases between them. The CDR3 length is 11 residues. Germline CDR1 is SEHNR and CDR2 is FQNEAQ (reference sequence).

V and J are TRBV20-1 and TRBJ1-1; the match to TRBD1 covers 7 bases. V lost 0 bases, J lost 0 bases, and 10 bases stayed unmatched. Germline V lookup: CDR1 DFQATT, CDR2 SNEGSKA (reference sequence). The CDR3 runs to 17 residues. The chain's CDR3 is CSARDLLRQGLNTEAFF. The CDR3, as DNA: TGCAGTGCTAGAGATCTTTTGCGACAGGGCTTGAACACTGAAGCTTTCTTT.

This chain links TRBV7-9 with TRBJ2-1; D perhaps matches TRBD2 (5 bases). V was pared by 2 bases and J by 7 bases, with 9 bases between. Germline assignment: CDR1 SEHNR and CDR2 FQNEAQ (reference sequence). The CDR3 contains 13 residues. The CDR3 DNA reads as TGTGCCAGCAGCTTAATTAGCGAGAATGAGCAGTTCTTC. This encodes CASSLISENEQFF.

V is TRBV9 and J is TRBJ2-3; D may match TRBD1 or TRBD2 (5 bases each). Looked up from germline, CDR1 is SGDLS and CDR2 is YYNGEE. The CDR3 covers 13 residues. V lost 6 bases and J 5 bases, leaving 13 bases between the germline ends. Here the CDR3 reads CASTMPGRDTQYF. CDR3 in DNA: TGTGCCAGCACGATGCCGGGGCGAGATACGCAGTATTTT.

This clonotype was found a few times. CDR3 sequence (DNA): TGCGCCAGCAGCCAAGCGGGACTAGAGGAGACCCAGTACTTC. Amino acids: CASSQAGLEETQYF. The rearrangement uses TRBV4-3 and TRBJ2-5; 8 nucleotides line up with TRBD2. This CDR3 has 14 residues. Germline V gives CDR1 LGHNA, CDR2 YSLEER. V was clipped by 1 base and J by 5 bases; unmatched bases: 3.

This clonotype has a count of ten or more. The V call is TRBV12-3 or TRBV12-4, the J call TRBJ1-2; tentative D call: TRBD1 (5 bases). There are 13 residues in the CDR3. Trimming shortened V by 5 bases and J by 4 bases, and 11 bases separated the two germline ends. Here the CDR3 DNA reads TGTGCCAGCAGTGGGCAGGGCTTCTATGGCTACACCTTC. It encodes CASSGQGFYGYTF.

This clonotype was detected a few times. The CDR3: CASSEVMRENTEAFF. DNA for the CDR3: TGTGCCAGCAGTGAAGTTATGAGAGAGAACACTGAAGCTTTCTTT. The rearrangement joins TRBV6-1 to TRBJ1-1; D is unresolved. With 1 base removed from V and 1 base from J, the gap between germline ends came to 10 bases. Germline V gene lookup returns CDR1 MNHNS and CDR2 SASEGT. The CDR3 sequence is 15 residues long.

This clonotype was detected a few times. The CDR3: CASSQDRPAGQQETQYF. The DNA for the CDR3 is TGCGCCAGCAGCCAAGATCGCCCGGCGGGGCAGCAAGAGACCCAGTACTTC. The chain recombines TRBV4-1 with TRBJ2-5; perhaps TRBD2 as D (6 bases). Deletions cut 0 bases from V and 2 bases from J, with 16 bases between. Germline CDR1 MGHRA, CDR2 YSYEKL. The CDR3 loop spans 17 amino acids.

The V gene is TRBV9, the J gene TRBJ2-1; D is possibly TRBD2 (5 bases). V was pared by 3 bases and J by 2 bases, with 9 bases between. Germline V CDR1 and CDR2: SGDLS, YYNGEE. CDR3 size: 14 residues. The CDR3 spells CASSASGTYNEQFF. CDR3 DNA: TGTGCCAGCAGCGCCAGCGGTACCTACAATGAGCAGTTCTTC.

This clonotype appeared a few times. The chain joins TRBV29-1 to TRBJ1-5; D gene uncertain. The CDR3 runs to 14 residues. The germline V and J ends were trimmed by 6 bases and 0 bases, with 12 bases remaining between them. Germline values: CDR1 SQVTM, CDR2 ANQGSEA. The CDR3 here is CSVQDGDSNQPQHF. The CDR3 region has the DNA TGCAGCGTGCAGGATGGGGATAGCAATCAGCCCCAGCATTTT. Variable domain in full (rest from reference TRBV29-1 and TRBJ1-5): SAVISQKPSRDICQRGTSLTIQCQVDSQVTMMFWYRQQPGQSLTLIATANQGSEATYESGFVIDKFPISRPNLTFSTLTVSNMSPEDSSIYLCSVQDGDSNQPQHFGDGTRLSIL.

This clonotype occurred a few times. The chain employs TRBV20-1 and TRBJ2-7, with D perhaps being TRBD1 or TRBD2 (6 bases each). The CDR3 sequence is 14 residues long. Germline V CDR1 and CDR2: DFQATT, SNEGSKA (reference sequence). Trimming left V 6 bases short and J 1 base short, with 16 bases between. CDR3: CSAVGGDTSYEQYF. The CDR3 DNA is TGCAGTGCAGTTGGAGGGGACACGTCCTACGAGCAGTACTTC.

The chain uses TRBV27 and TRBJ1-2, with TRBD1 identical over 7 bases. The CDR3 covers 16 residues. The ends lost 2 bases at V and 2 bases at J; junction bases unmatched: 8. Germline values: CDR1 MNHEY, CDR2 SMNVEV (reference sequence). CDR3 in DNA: TGTGCCAGCAGTTTAATTGTAGGGGGCTTGAACTATGGCTACACCTTC. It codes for CASSLIVGGLNYGYTF.

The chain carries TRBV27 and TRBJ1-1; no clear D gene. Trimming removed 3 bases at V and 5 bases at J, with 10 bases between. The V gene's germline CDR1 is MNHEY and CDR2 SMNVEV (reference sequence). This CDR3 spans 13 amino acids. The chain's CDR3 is CASSFAVGTEAFF. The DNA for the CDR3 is TGTGCCAGCAGTTTCGCAGTGGGTACTGAAGCTTTCTTT.

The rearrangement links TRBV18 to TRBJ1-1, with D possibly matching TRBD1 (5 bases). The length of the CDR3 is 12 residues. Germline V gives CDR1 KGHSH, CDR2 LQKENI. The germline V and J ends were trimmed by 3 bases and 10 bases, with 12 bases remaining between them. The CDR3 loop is CASSPDNEGAFF. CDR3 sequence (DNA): TGTGCCAGCTCACCGGACAATGAGGGAGCTTTCTTT.